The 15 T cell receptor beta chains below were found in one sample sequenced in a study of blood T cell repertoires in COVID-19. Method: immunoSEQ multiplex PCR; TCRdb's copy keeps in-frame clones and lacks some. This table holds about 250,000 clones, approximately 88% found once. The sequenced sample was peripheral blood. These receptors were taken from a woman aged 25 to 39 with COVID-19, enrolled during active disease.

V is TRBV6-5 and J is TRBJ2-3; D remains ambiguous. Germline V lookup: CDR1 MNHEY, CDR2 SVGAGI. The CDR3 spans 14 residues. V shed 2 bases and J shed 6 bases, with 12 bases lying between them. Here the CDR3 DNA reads TGTGCCAGCAGTTACCGCCTCCCGAGGGATACGCAGTATTTT. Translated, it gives CASSYRLPRDTQYF.

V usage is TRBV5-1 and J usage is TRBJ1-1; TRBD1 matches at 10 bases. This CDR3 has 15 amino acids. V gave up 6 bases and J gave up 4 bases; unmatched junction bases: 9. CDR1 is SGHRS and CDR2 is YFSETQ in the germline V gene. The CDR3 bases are TGCGCCAGCACACCCCGGACAGGGGGGGGCACTGAAGCTTTCTTT. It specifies CASTPRTGGGTEAFF.

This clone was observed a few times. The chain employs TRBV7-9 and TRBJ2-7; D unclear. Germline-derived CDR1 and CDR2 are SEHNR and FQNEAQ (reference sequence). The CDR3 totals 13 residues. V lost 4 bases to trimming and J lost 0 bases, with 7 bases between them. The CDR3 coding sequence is TGTGCCAGCAGCTCCAGGCTCTCCTACGAGCAGTACTTC. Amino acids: CASSSRLSYEQYF.

The CDR3 DNA follows: TGCGCCAGCAGTGGAACCGGGAGTGAAAAACTGTTTTTT. It translates to CASSGTGSEKLFF. The chain joins TRBV10-1 to TRBJ1-4; D unclear. Germline loops: CDR1 WNHNN, CDR2 SYGVQD (reference sequence). CDR3 size: 13 residues. V was clipped by 4 bases and J by 7 bases, with 10 bases between them.

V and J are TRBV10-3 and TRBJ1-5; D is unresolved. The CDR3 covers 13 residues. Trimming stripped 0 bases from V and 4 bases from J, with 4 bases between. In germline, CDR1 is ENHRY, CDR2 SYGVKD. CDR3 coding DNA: TGTGCCATCAGTGAGTCGGAGAATCAGCCCCAGCATTTT. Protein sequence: CAISESENQPQHF.

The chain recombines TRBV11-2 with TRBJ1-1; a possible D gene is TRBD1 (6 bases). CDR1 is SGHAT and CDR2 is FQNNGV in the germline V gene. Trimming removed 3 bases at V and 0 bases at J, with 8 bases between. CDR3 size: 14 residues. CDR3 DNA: TGTGCCAGCAGCTTCAGGGGCATGAACACTGAAGCTTTCTTT. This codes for CASSFRGMNTEAFF.

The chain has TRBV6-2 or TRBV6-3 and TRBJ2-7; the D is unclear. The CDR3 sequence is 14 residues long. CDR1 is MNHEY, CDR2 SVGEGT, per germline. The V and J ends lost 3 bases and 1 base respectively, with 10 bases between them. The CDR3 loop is CASSYTFSSYEQYF. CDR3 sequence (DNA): TGTGCCAGCAGTTATACATTCTCTTCCTACGAGCAGTACTTC.

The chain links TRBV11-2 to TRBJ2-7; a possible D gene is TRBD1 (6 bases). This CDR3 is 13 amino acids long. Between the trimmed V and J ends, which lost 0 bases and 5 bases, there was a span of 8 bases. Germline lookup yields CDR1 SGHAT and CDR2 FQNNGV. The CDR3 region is CASSLDRDNEQYV. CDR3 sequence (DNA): TGTGCCAGCAGCTTAGATCGGGACAACGAGCAGTACGTC.

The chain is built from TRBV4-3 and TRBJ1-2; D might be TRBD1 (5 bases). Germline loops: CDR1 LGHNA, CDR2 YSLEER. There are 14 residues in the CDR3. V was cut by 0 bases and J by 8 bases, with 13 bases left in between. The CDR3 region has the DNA TGCGCCAGCAGCCAAGACCGGGGACTTCCAGGCTACACCTTC. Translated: CASSQDRGLPGYTF.

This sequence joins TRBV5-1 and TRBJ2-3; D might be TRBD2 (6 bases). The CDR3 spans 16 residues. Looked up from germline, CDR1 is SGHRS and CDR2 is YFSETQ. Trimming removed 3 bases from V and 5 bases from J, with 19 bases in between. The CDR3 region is CASSYTGRQLLDTQYF. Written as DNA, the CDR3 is TGCGCCAGCAGCTATACCGGGAGACAGCTCCTAGATACGCAGTATTTT.

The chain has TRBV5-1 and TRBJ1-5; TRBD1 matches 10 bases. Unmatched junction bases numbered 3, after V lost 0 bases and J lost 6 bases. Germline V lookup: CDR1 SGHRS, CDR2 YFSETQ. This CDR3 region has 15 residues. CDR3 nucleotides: TGCGCCAGCAGCTTGGGACAGGGGGCCGGTCAGCCCCAGCATTTT. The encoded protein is CASSLGQGAGQPQHF.

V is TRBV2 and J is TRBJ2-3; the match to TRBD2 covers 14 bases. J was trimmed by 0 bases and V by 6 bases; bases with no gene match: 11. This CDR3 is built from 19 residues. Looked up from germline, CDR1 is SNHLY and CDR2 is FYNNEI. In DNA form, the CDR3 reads TGTGCCAGCAGCGAATCCGGGACTAGCGGGGGCACTAGCACAGATACGCAGTATTTT. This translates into CASSESGTSGGTSTDTQYF.

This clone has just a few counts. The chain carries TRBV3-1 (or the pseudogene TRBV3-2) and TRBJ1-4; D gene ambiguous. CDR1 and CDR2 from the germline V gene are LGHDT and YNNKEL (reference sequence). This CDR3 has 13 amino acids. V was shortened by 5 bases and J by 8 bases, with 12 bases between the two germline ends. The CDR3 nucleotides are TGTGCCAGCAGCAGACTACTTGGAGAAAAACTGTTTTTT. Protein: CASSRLLGEKLFF.

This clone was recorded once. CDR3 coding DNA: TGTGCCAGCACTGCACTAGCGGGAGGGGGAGAGACCCAGTACTTC. Protein: CASTALAGGGETQYF. The genes are TRBV28 and TRBJ2-5; TRBD2 agrees at 13 bases. This CDR3 comprises 15 residues. The germline CDR1 and CDR2 sequences are MDHEN and SYDVKM. V lost 7 bases and J lost 4; bases outside the gene matches: 6.

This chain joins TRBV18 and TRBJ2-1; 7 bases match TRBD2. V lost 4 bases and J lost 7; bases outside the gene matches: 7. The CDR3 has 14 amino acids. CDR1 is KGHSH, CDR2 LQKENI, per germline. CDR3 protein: CASSLASGGNEQFF. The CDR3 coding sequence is TGTGCCAGCTCACTGGCTAGCGGAGGGAATGAGCAGTTCTTC. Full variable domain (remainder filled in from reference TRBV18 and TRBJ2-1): NAGVMQNPRHLVRRRGQEARLRCSPMKGHSHVYWYRQLPEEGLKFMVYLQKENIIDESGMPKERFSAEFPKEGPSILRIQQVVRGDSAAYFCASSLASGGNEQFFGPGTRLTVL.